The source of this T cell receptor beta chain is a study of blood T cell repertoires in COVID-19 (dated by TCRdb to about 2020). Notes on the research overall: Collaborator samples came from the United States, Italy and Spain and covered acute and convalescent phases of COVID-19. The sample metadata nearly always contained a de-identified subject ID, COVID-19 status, age in years and sex. The samples were drawn from the first 160 participants of the ongoing ImmuneRACE study and from 950 to 1,500 subjects provided by 6 global collaborators. The dataset comprised deeply sampled blood TCRbeta repertoires from subjects exposed to, actively infected with, or recovered from COVID-19. The material from the prospective study consisted of cDNA or gDNA derived from T cells, B-cell-depleted T cells, or PBMCs. HLA class I and class II types, where available, came from metadata supplied by the sample provider rather than from assay-based typing. The repertoires were released in a freely available public database meant as a resource for research on the immune response to SARS-CoV-2. On the study overall, not on this receptor specifically: Clinical and demographic metadata were provided uncurated, with the amount varying by source and participant.

With respect to this clone: Its specific antigen is unknown. Qualities for individual bases were not recorded, and no much larger clone is one base off.

The immunoSEQ Assay, a bias-controlled multiplex PCR, was used to amplify TCRbeta CDR3 regions from genomic DNA. Regarding the original processing steps: The number of nucleated cells in each sample was estimated from the amplification of reference gene primers within the assay. Sequence reads were collapsed and filtered to measure the absolute abundance of every unique TCRbeta CDR3 rearrangement. For each sample, productive Simpson clonality was calculated as the square root of Simpson's diversity index across productive rearrangements. Held by TCRdb, this immuneACCESS table contains in-frame sequences only and omits some clones. Under half of the omission traces to an unresolved V gene where checked; the cause of the rest is unknown. V, J and clone size are those of that table, while D and trimming were read from the DNA. Counted in this sample were 100,000 or so clones; 87% of them appeared once. In total, the top ten clones hold under 14% of the sample.

Whole blood was collected in K2EDTA tubes by collaborating institutions according to the institutions' own protocols. Collaborator samples were shipped for TCRbeta analysis as frozen whole blood, isolated PBMCs, or DNA extracted from either sample type. Counted from cysteine to phenylalanine, this CDR3 has 16 amino acids. Left in the record is the CDR3 DNA by itself, 48 bases read in frame from the first base. The CDR1 and CDR2 encoded by the germline V gene are SGDLS and YYNGEE. The junction shows trimming of 0 bases on V and 6 bases on J, and the gene matches do not reach 7 bases of it. The source is a woman aged 25 to 39 with acute or convalescent COVID-19. The V and J segments used are TRBV9 and TRBJ2-1; 9 nucleotides in the junction match TRBD2. Material: peripheral blood. The sequenced DNA: TGTGCCAGCAGCGTAGGAGGCGGGGGGGTATTCAATGAGCAGTTCTTC. Protein translation: CASSVGGGGVFNEQFF.